The 14 T cell receptor beta chains below were found in one sample sequenced in a study of blood T cell repertoires in COVID-19. Repertoires were generated with immunoSEQ multiplex PCR, while TCRdb's copy carries only in-frame clones and drops some. The table has approximately 300,000 clones, roughly 80% seen once. The specimen was peripheral blood. These receptor sequences come from a woman between 45 and 60 years old with active or convalescent COVID-19.

This clone was counted a single time. V gene TRBV6-6 combines with J gene TRBJ2-3; TRBD1 is a possible D gene (5 bases). With 2 bases removed from V and 8 bases from J, the gap between germline ends came to 14 bases. Germline CDR1 and CDR2: MNHNY and SVGAGI (reference sequence). The CDR3 extends over 14 amino acids. Written as DNA, the CDR3 is TGTGCCAGCAGTTACGGGCAGGGCCTCGGTACGCAGTATTTT. It encodes CASSYGQGLGTQYF.

The CDR3 DNA sequence: TGTGCCACCAGTGACACCGGACAGGGAAGCAATCAGCCCCAGCATTTT. Translating gives CATSDTGQGSNQPQHF. The chain uses TRBV24-1 and TRBJ1-5; 8 bases line up with TRBD1. The CDR3 sequence is 16 residues long. V dropped 4 bases and J dropped 1; count of bases not matched to a gene: 5. The germline CDR1 and CDR2 sequences are KGHDR and SFDVKD.

This chain uses TRBV27 with TRBJ1-6, with D uncertain. This CDR3 is built from 15 residues. The germline CDR1 and CDR2 sequences are MNHEY and SMNVEV (reference sequence). V shed 3 bases and J shed 0 bases, with 6 bases lying between them. The CDR3 sequence: CASSFESSYNSPLHF. DNA for the CDR3: TGTGCCAGCAGTTTTGAGAGCTCCTATAATTCACCCCTCCACTTT.

This clone was detected once. J is TRBJ1-3 and V is TRBV5-6; possible D gene TRBD1, 6 bases. The CDR3 contains 16 residues. Germline V CDR1 and CDR2: SGHDT, YYEEEE. The V end was cut by 0 bases, the J end by 0 bases, with 10 bases between. This CDR3 is CASSLAQGLSGNTIYF. CDR3 in DNA: TGTGCCAGCAGCTTGGCACAGGGCCTCTCTGGAAACACCATATATTTT.

The chain combines TRBV10-3 with TRBJ2-7; TRBD1 agrees at 7 bases. Trimming cost V 6 bases and J 2 bases; bases outside gene matches: 4. There are 13 residues in the CDR3. CDR1 ENHRY and CDR2 SYGVKD come from the germline V gene. The CDR3 bases are TGTGCCATCAGCCCGGGACAGACCTACGAGCAGTACTTC. Translation gives CAISPGQTYEQYF.

V usage is TRBV5-6 and J usage is TRBJ2-1, with 9 bases matching TRBD2. The germline V gene has CDR1 SGHDT and CDR2 YYEEEE. Losses at the gene ends were 4 bases for V and 8 bases for J; bases not matched to a gene: 13. This CDR3 has 16 amino acids. The CDR3 nucleotides are TGTGCCAGCAGCCTCCCCGATGGCGGGAGGGATCATGAGCAGTTCTTC. Translated, it gives CASSLPDGGRDHEQFF.

The rearrangement joins TRBV29-1 to TRBJ1-1, with 8 bases matching TRBD1. The CDR3 totals 16 residues. Germline lookup yields CDR1 SQVTM and CDR2 ANQGSEA. J lost 1 base, V lost 3 bases, and 10 bases had no gene match. DNA for the CDR3: TGCAGCGTTGACTTATTCGCCGGACAGGGGAACACTGAAGCTTTCTTT. It yields the protein CSVDLFAGQGNTEAFF.

V usage is TRBV6-5 and J usage is TRBJ2-1, with 13 bases matching TRBD2. Trimming removed 4 bases from V and 9 bases from J; junction bases left unmatched: 6. From germline, CDR1 is MNHEY and CDR2 SVGAGI. CDR3 length: 15 amino acids. For the CDR3, the DNA is TGTGCCAGCAGTTTACTAGCGGGAGGGCCTGGTGAGCAGTTCTTC. This translates into CASSLLAGGPGEQFF.

This chain links TRBV5-1 with TRBJ1-3; 7 bases agree with TRBD1. The germline V gene encodes CDR1 SGHRS and CDR2 YFSETQ. Losses at the gene ends were 4 bases for V and 6 bases for J; bases not matched to a gene: 10. The CDR3 has 15 residues. The CDR3 nucleotides are TGCGCCAGCAGCCCGCGACAGGGAAGAGAAAACACCATATATTTT. Amino acid sequence: CASSPRQGRENTIYF. Filled out from reference TRBV5-1 and TRBJ1-3, the complete variable domain reads KAGVTQTPRYLIKTRGQQVTLSCSPISGHRSVSWYQQTPGQGLQFLFEYFSETQRNKGNFPGRFSGRQFSNSRSEMNVSTLELGDSALYLCASSPRQGRENTIYFGEGSWLTVV.

This clone appeared a few times. V gene TRBV19 combines with J gene TRBJ1-2; 10 positions agree with TRBD1. The CDR3 has 15 amino acids. Germline CDR1 reads LNHDA; CDR2 reads SQIVND (reference sequence). With 5 bases clipped from V and 5 bases from J, the junction kept 8 bases outside the gene matches. The CDR3 sequence is CASSSTGTGDYGYTF. CDR3 DNA sequence: TGTGCCAGTAGTTCCACAGGGACAGGGGATTATGGCTACACCTTC. Based on the CDR3 plus reference TRBV19 and TRBJ1-2, the full variable domain is DGGITQSPKYLFRKEGQNVTLSCEQNLNHDAMYWYRQDPGQGLRLIYYSQIVNDFQKGDIAEGYSVSREKKESFPLTVTSAQKNPTAFYLCASSSTGTGDYGYTFGSGTRLTVV.

The J gene is TRBJ1-1, the V gene TRBV10-1, with a weak D call TRBD1 (5 bases). Germline-derived CDR1 and CDR2 are WNHNN and SYGVQD (reference sequence). This CDR3 contains 12 residues. V was trimmed by 6 bases and J by 1 base, leaving 6 bases between them. The chain's CDR3 is CASSGQNTEAFF. In nucleotides, the CDR3 is TGCGCCAGCAGCGGACAGAACACTGAAGCTTTCTTT.

This clone was detected a few times. The chain is built from TRBV6-5 and TRBJ1-2; a possible D gene is TRBD1 (6 bases). The CDR3 consists of 13 residues. CDR1 and CDR2 from the germline V gene are MNHEY and SVGAGI. V was shortened by 6 bases and J by 2 bases, with 10 bases between the two germline ends. The CDR3 protein is CASSPTGNYGYTF. As DNA, the CDR3 is TGTGCCAGCAGCCCAACAGGGAACTATGGCTACACCTTC.

V and J are TRBV2 and TRBJ2-5; 11 nucleotides agree with TRBD1. Germline CDR1 is SNHLY and CDR2 is FYNNEI. The J segment lost 4 bases and the V segment lost 10 bases, leaving 11 bases of the junction unmatched. The length of the CDR3 is 15 residues. The CDR3 DNA reads TGTGCCACATTCCCGGGGACAGGGGGGAGAGAGACCCAGTACTTC. Translation: CATFPGTGGRETQYF.

This chain links TRBV2 with TRBJ2-5, with 10 bases fitting TRBD2. Germline V gene sequence: CDR1 SNHLY, CDR2 FYNNEI. V was pared by 4 bases and J by 1 base, with 6 bases of the junction left unmatched. The CDR3 loop spans 16 amino acids. Written as DNA, the CDR3 is TGTGCCAGCAGTGGGCTAGCGGGAGTGTTCCAAGAGACCCAGTACTTC. Its translation: CASSGLAGVFQETQYF.